A selection of T cell receptor beta chains follows, all from one sample in a study of shared clonotypes between healthy human individuals. Method: immunoSEQ multiplex PCR; TCRdb's copy keeps in-frame clones and lacks some. The sample shows about 580,000 clones, 98% of them seen only once. The sample consisted of naive CD8+ T cells sorted from blood. These receptor sequences come from a young man in good health. Both conserved end residues are part of each CDR3. Fields, in order: V gene, J gene, D gene, clone size, CDR3 DNA, CDR3 protein. The D gene is left open where the match is weak. Clone size is given for some rows only: seen once, a few or many times, or a class if the clone is expanded.

>TRBV29-1|TRBJ1-3|TRBD1|NA
TGCAGCGTTGAAAAATTAGGAACAGGGGCAGAGGGAAACACCATATATTTT
CSVEKLGTGAEGNTIYF
>TRBV27|TRBJ1-2|TRBD1|once
TGTGCCAGCAGTTTTCTGACAGGGGGTGGTGGCTACACCTTC
CASSFLTGGGGYTF
>TRBV7-2|TRBJ1-5|NA|NA
TGTGCCAGCAGCCTCCTGAGTGTAGGGCCCCAGCATTTT
CASSLLSVGPQHF
>TRBV4-1|TRBJ2-2|TRBD2|NA
TGCGCCAGCAGCCAAGATCAGTACCCCGGGAGGGGTGACACCGGGGAGCTGTTTTTT
CASSQDQYPGRGDTGELFF
>TRBV6-5|TRBJ2-1|NA|once
TGTGCCAGCAGTTACTCGGGAAATGAGCAGTTCTTC
CASSYSGNEQFF
>TRBV13|TRBJ2-3|TRBD2|once
TGTGCCAGCAGCCCTACTAGCGAGAGCACAGATACGCAGTATTTT
CASSPTSESTDTQYF
>TRBV28|TRBJ1-4|NA|NA
TGTGCCAGCGGGAGGGTTTGGGAGGCAACTAATGAAAAACTGTTTTTT
CASGRVWEATNEKLFF
>TRBV27|TRBJ2-7|TRBD2|NA
TGTGCCAGCAGTTTAGTCGGCGCTAGCGGGAGGGACGAGCAGTACTTC
CASSLVGASGRDEQYF
>TRBV29-1|TRBJ2-5|NA|NA
TGCAGCGTTGATAGGGGCCTGCGGGAGACCCAGTACTTC
CSVDRGLRETQYF
>TRBV7-6|TRBJ2-7|NA|NA
TGTGCCAGCAGTCGTAGAAGCTGGGGCGAGCAGTACTTC
CASSRRSWGEQYF
>TRBV7-2|TRBJ2-1|TRBD1|NA
TGTGCCAGCAGCCAGCCGGGACAGGGATCCCATGAGCAGTTCTTC
CASSQPGQGSHEQFF
>TRBV7-2|TRBJ2-7|NA|NA
TGTGCCAGCAGCTTGCGTGGGCCGTTCGGCGAGCAGTACTTC
CASSLRGPFGEQYF
>TRBV7-9|TRBJ1-2|NA|NA
TGTGCCAGCAGCTTATTTTCCAGTCCTAAATCCTATGGCTACACCTTC
CASSLFSSPKSYGYTF
>TRBV2|TRBJ1-3|NA|NA
TGTGCCAGCAGTGAAAGCCACACCTCTGGAAACACCATATATTTT
CASSESHTSGNTIYF
>TRBV28|TRBJ2-3|NA|NA
TGTGCCAGCAGTTTAACCCAGCCCGGGACGGGTCCAACAGATACGCAGTATTTT
CASSLTQPGTGPTDTQYF
>TRBV9|TRBJ2-7|TRBD2|once
TGTGCCAGCAGCCCGGGACTAGCGGGAAGCGACGAGCAGTACTTC
CASSPGLAGSDEQYF
>TRBV4-1|TRBJ2-1|NA|NA
TGCGCCAGCAGCCATTGGTTGGACCACAATGAGCAGTTCTTC
CASSHWLDHNEQFF
>TRBV4-3|TRBJ2-7|NA|NA
TGCGCCAGCAGCCTCCTCGACGGATCCGGGGGCCCGTCCTACGAGCAGTACTTC
CASSLLDGSGGPSYEQYF
>TRBV4-3|TRBJ2-1|NA|NA
TGCGCCAGCAGCCGGGGAGCGGACGAGCAGTTCTTC
CASSRGADEQFF
>TRBV14|TRBJ2-3|NA|NA
TGTGCCAGCAGCCAAGATTGGGGTAGCACAGATACGCAGTATTTT
CASSQDWGSTDTQYF
>TRBV13|TRBJ2-5|TRBD2|NA
TGTGCCAGCAGCTCAGGACTAGCGGGAGGGCCCGTCCAAGAGACCCAGTACTTC
CASSSGLAGGPVQETQYF
>TRBV6-4|TRBJ1-4|NA|NA
TGTGCCAGCAGCCCTGCCTACAAACTGTTTTTT
CASSPAYKLFF
>TRBV7-9|TRBJ2-1|TRBD2|NA
TGTGCCAGCAGCTCCTTAGCGGGAGGGCCCTCGAGCTCCTACAATGAGCAGTTCTTC
CASSSLAGGPSSSYNEQFF
>TRBV10-1|TRBJ2-7|NA|NA
TGCGCCAGCAGTGAAAGGACTGACCCCTACGAGCAGTACTTC
CASSERTDPYEQYF
>TRBV6-6|TRBJ2-1|NA|NA
TGTGCCAGCAGTGCACTCGAATATAGGGGTGAGCAGTTCTTC
CASSALEYRGEQFF
>TRBV7-9|TRBJ2-5|TRBD2|NA
TGTGCCAGCAGCCCGCCGGGACTAGGAGAGACCCAGTACTTC
CASSPPGLGETQYF
>TRBV11-2|TRBJ1-5|NA|NA
TGTGCCAGCAGCTTAGGTGGGGCAGGAGGTAATCAGCCCCAGCATTTT
CASSLGGAGGNQPQHF
>TRBV9|TRBJ2-3|NA|NA
TGTGCCAGCGGCGGAGATACGCAGTATTTT
CASGGDTQYF
>TRBV9|TRBJ2-7|TRBD2|NA
TGTGCCAGCAGCGTAGCGCTAGCGGGCTACGAGCAGTACTTC
CASSVALAGYEQYF
>TRBV5-1|TRBJ2-3|TRBD2|NA
TGCGCCAGCAGCCTAGCGGGAAGAGGTATAGATACGCAGTATTTT
CASSLAGRGIDTQYF
>TRBV7-9|TRBJ2-7|TRBD2|NA
TGTGCCAGCAGCCACGCCGGGACTAGCGGGAGTCGGAACGAGCAGTACTTC
CASSHAGTSGSRNEQYF
>TRBV9|TRBJ2-5|NA|NA
TGTGCCAGCAGCGACCCCGGAGGGGGCGCGTGGGAGACCCAGTACTTC
CASSDPGGGAWETQYF
>TRBV7-2|TRBJ2-1|TRBD2|NA
TGTGCCAGCAGCTTGCCCATTGCGGGAGAGTCAGTGGAGCAGTTCTTC
CASSLPIAGESVEQFF
>TRBV10-2|TRBJ2-6|NA|NA
TGCGCCACCAGACAGGGAGGGCCTGGGGCCAACGTCCTGACTTTC
CATRQGGPGANVLTF
>TRBV21-1|TRBJ2-7|NA|NA
TGTGCCAGCAGCAATTGCCACCATAGTAAGATAGGGTTC
CASSNCHHSKIGF
>TRBV19|TRBJ2-3|NA|NA
TGTGCCAGTAGTTCGATCACTAGTACTAGCACAGATACGCAGTATTTT
CASSSITSTSTDTQYF
>TRBV2|TRBJ2-7|TRBD1|NA
TGTGCCAGCATTGACAGGGGCAACGAGCAGTACTTC
CASIDRGNEQYF
>TRBV7-9|TRBJ1-1|NA|NA
TGTGCCAGCAGCTTAGTGGGGCTCAAAGGGGGTCCCGAAGCTTTCTTT
CASSLVGLKGGPEAFF
>TRBV7-9|TRBJ1-4|NA|NA
TGTGCCAGCAGCTTATCGGAGACAACTAATGAAAAACTGTTTTTT
CASSLSETTNEKLFF
>TRBV6-5|TRBJ1-1|NA|NA
TGTGCCAGCACCATAGGACAGAAAGACACTGAAGCTTTCTTT
CASTIGQKDTEAFF
>TRBV7-9|TRBJ2-1|TRBD1|NA
TGTGCCAGCAGCCTAGGGGGACAGGGATACAATGAGCAGTTCTTC
CASSLGGQGYNEQFF
>TRBV15|TRBJ2-2|NA|NA
TGTGCCACCAGCAGCTATGGGCCCGACACCGGGGAGCTGTTTTTT
CATSSYGPDTGELFF
>TRBV4-1|TRBJ1-1|NA|NA
TGCGCCAGCAGCCAAGATCCAAATGTGGGGGCTTTCTTT
CASSQDPNVGAFF
>TRBV5-3|TRBJ2-7|NA|NA
TGTGCCAGAAGCTTGGCTAGAACGGAACACCCTTACGAGCAGTACTTC
CARSLARTEHPYEQYF
>TRBV5-1|TRBJ2-2|TRBD2|NA
TGCGCCAGCAGCTTGGAACTAGCGGGAGGGCCTAAGACCGGGGAGCTGTTTTTT
CASSLELAGGPKTGELFF
>TRBV28|TRBJ1-2|TRBD1|NA
TGTGCCAGCAGTCCGGGACAGGGCTATGGCTACACCTTC
CASSPGQGYGYTF
>TRBV5-1|TRBJ2-2|NA|NA
TGCGCCAGCAGCGTACCGGGGATGGGAACCGGGGAGCTGTTTTTT
CASSVPGMGTGELFF
>TRBV15|TRBJ2-1|NA|NA
TGTGCCACCGGCTATAATGAGCAGTTCTTC
CATGYNEQFF
>TRBV13|TRBJ2-7|NA|once
TGTGCCAGCAGCCCCGGGGATTCCTACGAGCAGTACTTC
CASSPGDSYEQYF
>TRBV9|TRBJ1-4|TRBD1|NA
TGTGCCAGCAGCGTAGCTACAGGGGATGAAAAACTGTTTTTT
CASSVATGDEKLFF
>TRBV4-1|TRBJ2-7|TRBD2|NA
TGCGCCAGCAGCCAAGATCTAGCGGGACTTTACGAGCAGTACTTC
CASSQDLAGLYEQYF
>TRBV30|TRBJ2-7|NA|NA
TGTGCCTGGGCAGGCCTTGGCTACGAGCAGTACTTC
CAWAGLGYEQYF
>TRBV7-6|TRBJ1-5|NA|NA
TGTGCCAGCAGCTTAGTGGGGGATAGCAATCAGCCCCAGCATTTT
CASSLVGDSNQPQHF
>TRBV28|TRBJ2-1|NA|NA
TGTGCCAGCACTCTTACGATGACGCAGGGTTACAATGAGCAGTTCTTC
CASTLTMTQGYNEQFF
>TRBV12-2|TRBJ2-4|NA|NA
TGTGCAAGTCGCTTAGCGAGGCCCGAAAACATTCAGTACTTC
CASRLARPENIQYF
>TRBV29-1|TRBJ2-7|TRBD2|NA
TGCAGCGTTGAACGGGAGGATCCCTACGAGCAGTACTTC
CSVEREDPYEQYF